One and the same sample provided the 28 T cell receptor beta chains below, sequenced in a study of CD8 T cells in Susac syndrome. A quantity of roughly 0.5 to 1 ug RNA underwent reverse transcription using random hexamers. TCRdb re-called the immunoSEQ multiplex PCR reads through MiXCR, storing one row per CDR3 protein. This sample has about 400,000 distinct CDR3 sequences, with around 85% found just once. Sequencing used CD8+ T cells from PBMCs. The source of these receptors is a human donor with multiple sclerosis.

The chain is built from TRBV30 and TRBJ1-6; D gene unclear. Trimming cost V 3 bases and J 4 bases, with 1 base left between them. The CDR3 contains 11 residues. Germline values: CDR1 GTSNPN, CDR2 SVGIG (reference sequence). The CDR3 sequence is CAWRYNSPLHF. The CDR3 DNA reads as TGTGCCTGGAGGTATAATTCACCCCTCCACTTT.

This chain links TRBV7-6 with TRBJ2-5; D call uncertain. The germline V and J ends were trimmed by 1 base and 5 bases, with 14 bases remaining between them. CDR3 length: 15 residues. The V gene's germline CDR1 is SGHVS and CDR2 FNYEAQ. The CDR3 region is CASSLDPGATETQYF. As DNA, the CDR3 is TGTGCCAGCAGCTTAGATCCAGGCGCGACGGAGACCCAGTACTTC.

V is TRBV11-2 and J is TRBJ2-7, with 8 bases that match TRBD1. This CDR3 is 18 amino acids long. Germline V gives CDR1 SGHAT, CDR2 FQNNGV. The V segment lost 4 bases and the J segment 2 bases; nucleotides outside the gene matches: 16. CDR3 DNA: TGTGCCAGCAGCTCCCCCGTAAGGACAGGGCCGTTGACCTACGAGCAGTACTTC. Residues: CASSSPVRTGPLTYEQYF.

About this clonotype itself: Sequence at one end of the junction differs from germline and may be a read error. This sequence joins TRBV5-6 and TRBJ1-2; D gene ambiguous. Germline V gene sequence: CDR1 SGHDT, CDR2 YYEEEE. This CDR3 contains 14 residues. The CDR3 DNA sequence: TGTGCCAGCAGTTTGGAAAAAAGGAACTATGGCTACACCTTC. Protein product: CASSLEKRNYGYTF.

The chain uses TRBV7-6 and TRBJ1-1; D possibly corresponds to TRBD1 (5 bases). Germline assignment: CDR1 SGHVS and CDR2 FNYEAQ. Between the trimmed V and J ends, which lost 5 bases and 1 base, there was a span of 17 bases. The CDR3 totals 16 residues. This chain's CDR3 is CASSGDFGAANTEAFF. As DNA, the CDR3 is TGTGCCAGCAGCGGTGACTTTGGGGCAGCGAACACTGAAGCTTTCTTT.

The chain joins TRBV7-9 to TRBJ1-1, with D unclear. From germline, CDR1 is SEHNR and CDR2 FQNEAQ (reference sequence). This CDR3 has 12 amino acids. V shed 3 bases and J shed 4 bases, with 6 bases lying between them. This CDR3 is CASSFPITEAFF. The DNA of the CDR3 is TGTGCCAGCAGCTTCCCCATCACTGAAGCTTTCTTT.

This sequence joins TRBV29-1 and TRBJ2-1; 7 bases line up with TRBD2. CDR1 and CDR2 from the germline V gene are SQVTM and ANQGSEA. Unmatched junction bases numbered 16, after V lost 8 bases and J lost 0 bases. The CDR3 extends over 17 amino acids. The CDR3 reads CSIAGSGSLYSYNEQFF. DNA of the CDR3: TGCAGCATAGCGGGTAGCGGATCGCTCTACTCCTACAATGAGCAGTTCTTC.

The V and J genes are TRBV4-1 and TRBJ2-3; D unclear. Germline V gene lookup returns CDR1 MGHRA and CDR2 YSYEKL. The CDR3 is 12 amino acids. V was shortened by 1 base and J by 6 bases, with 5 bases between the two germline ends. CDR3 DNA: TGCGCCAGCAGCCAAGTTATGGATACGCAGTATTTT. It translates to CASSQVMDTQYF.

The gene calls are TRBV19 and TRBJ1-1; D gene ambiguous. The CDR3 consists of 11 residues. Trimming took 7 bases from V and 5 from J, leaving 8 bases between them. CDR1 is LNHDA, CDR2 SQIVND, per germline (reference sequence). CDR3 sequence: CASNDGTEAFF. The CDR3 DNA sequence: TGTGCCAGTAATGATGGAACTGAAGCTTTCTTT.

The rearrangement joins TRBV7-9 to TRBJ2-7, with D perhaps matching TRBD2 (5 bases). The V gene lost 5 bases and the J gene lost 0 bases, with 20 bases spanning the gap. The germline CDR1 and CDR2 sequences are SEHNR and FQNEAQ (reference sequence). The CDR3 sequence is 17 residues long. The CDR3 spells CASSPRLLTGSSYEQYF. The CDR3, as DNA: TGTGCCAGCAGCCCCCGGCTCCTCACGGGAAGCTCCTACGAGCAGTACTTC.

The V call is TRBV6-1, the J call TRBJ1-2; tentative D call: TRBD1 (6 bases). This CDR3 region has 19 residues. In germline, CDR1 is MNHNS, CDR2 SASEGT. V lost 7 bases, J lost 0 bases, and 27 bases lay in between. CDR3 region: CASTPVHPGHVIANYGYTF. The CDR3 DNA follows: TGTGCCAGCACTCCCGTCCATCCGGGACACGTAATCGCTAACTATGGCTACACCTTC.

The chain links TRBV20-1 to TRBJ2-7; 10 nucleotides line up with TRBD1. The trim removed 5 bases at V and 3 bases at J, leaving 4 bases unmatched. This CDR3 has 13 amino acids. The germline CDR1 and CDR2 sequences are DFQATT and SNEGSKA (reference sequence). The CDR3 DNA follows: TGCAGTGCTCGACAGGGGGCAAACTACGAGCAGTACTTC. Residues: CSARQGANYEQYF.

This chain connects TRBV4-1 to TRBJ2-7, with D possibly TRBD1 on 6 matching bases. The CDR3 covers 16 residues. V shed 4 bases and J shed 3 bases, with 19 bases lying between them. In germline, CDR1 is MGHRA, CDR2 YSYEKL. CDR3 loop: CASSPTGSGNIYEQYF. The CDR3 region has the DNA TGCGCCAGCAGCCCCACAGGGTCGGGTAATATCTACGAGCAGTACTTC.

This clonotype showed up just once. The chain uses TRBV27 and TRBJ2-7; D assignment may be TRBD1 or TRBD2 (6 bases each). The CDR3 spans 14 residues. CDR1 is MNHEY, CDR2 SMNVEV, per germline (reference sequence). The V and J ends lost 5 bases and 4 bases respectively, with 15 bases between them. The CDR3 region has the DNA TGTGCCAGCAGTCCAAGGGGGGATTATTACGAGCAGTACTTC. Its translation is CASSPRGDYYEQYF.

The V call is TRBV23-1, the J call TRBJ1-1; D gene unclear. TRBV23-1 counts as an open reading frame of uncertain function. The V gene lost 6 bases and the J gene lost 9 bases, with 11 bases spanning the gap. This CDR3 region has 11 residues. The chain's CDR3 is CASRSGFKAFF. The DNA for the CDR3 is TGCGCCAGCAGATCAGGTTTTAAAGCTTTCTTT.

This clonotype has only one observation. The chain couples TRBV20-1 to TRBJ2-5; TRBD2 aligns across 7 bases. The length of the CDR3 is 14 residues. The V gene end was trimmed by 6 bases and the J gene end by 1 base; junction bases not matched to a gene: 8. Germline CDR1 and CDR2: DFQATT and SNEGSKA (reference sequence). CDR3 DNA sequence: TGCAGTGCGCGGTTGAGCGGGGCCCAAGAGACCCAGTACTTC. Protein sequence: CSARLSGAQETQYF.

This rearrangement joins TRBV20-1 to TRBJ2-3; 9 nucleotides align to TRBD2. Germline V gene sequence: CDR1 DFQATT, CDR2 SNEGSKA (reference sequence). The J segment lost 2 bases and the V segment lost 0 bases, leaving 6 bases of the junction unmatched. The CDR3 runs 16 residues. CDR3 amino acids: CSAREVAGAFTDTQYF. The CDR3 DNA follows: TGCAGTGCTAGAGAGGTAGCGGGGGCTTTCACAGATACGCAGTATTTT.

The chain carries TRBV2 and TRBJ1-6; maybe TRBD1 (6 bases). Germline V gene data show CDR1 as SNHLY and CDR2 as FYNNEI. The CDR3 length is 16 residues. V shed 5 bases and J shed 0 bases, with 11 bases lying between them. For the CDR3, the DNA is TGTGCCAGCAGTCGTGACAGGAGCTCCTATAATTCACCCCTCCACTTT. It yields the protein CASSRDRSSYNSPLHF.

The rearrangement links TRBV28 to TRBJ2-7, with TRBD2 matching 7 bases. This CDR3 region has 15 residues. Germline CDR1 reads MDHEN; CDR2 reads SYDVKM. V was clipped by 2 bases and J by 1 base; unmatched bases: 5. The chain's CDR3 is CASSLDPSGSYEQYF. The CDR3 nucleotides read TGTGCCAGCAGTTTAGATCCTAGCGGATCCTACGAGCAGTACTTC.

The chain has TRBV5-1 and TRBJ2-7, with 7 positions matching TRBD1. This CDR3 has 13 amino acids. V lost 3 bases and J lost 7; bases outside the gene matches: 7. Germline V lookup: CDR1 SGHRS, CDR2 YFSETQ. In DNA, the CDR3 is TGCGCCAGCAGCTGGGGCAGGGGACAGGAGCAGTACTTC. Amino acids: CASSWGRGQEQYF.

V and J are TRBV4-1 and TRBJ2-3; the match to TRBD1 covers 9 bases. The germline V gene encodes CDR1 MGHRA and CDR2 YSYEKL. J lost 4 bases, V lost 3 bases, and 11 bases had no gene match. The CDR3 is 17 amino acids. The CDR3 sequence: CASSQGYRDRDPDTQYF. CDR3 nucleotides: TGCGCCAGCAGCCAGGGATACCGGGACAGGGACCCAGATACGCAGTATTTT.

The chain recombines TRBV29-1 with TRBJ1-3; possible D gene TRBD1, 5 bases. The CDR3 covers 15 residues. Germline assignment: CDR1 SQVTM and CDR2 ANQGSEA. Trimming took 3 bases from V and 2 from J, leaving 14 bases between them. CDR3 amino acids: CSVEGPREAGNTIYF. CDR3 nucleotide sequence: TGCAGCGTTGAGGGACCGAGGGAAGCTGGAAACACCATATATTTT.

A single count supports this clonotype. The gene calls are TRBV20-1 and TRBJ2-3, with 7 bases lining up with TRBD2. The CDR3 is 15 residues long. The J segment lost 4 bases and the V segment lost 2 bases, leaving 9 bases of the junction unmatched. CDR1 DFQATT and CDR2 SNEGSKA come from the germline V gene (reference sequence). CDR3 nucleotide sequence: TGCAGTGCTAGACGGACTAGATCGGTTCCAGATACGCAGTATTTT. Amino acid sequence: CSARRTRSVPDTQYF.

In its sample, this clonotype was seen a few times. The CDR3 coding sequence is TGTGCCAGCGGGGTGGGGCAGGGTTCCACCTACCTCACTGAAGCTTTCTTT. It specifies CASGVGQGSTYLTEAFF. V and J are TRBV6-1 and TRBJ1-1; D is perhaps TRBD1 (5 bases). V was trimmed by 8 bases and J by 4 bases, leaving 26 bases between them. This CDR3 region has 17 residues. Germline CDR1 is MNHNS and CDR2 is SASEGT.

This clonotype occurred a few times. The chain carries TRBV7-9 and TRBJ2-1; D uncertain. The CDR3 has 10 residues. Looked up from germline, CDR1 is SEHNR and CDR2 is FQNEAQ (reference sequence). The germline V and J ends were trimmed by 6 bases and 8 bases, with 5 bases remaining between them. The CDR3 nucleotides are TGTGCCAGCAGTGGTCATGAGCAGTTCTTC. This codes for CASSGHEQFF.

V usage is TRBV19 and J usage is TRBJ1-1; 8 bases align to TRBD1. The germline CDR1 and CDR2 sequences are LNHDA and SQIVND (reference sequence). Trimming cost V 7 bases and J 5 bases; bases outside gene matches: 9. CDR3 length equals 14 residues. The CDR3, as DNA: TGTGCCAGTAAACCAGGGGGCGGTGGTACTGAAGCTTTCTTT. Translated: CASKPGGGGTEAFF.

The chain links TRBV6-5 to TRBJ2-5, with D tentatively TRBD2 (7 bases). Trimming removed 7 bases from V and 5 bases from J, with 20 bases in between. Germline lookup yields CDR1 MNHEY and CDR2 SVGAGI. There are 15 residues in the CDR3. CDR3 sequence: CASTPSGGGVETQYF. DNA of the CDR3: TGTGCCAGCACCCCGTCTGGAGGGGGGGTGGAGACCCAGTACTTC.

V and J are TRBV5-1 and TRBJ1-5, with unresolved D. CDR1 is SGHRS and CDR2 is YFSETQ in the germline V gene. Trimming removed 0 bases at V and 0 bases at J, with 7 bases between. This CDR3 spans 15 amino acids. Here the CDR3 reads CASSLDPSSNQPQHF. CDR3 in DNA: TGCGCCAGCAGCTTGGATCCGTCTAGCAATCAGCCCCAGCATTTT. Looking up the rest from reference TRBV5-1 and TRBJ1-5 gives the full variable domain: KAGVTQTPRYLIKTRGQQVTLSCSPISGHRSVSWYQQTPGQGLQFLFEYFSETQRNKGNFPGRFSGRQFSNSRSEMNVSTLELGDSALYLCASSLDPSSNQPQHFGDGTRLSIL.